The 30 T cell receptor beta chains listed next were all sequenced from one sample in a study of vaccination effects on CD4 cells after COVID-19. ViraFEST used viral peptide pools to expand antigen-specific CD4+ T cells before sequencing. Upon completion of roughly ten days in culture, CD4+ T cells were isolated. According to the study, vaccine recipients showed no prior SARS-CoV-2 infection and negative nucleocapsid antibodies. No antigen is known for these receptors. Here immunoSEQ multiplex PCR was the method, and the copy in TCRdb shows in-frame clones only, minus some. The sample contains about 65,000 clones, roughly four fifths of which appear only once. Sequenced material: CD4+ T cells from PBMCs cultured with HCoV-NL63 spike peptides, taken before COVID-19 vaccination. The receptors here all came from a human donor who received a COVID-19 vaccine.

V and J are TRBV7-3 and TRBJ2-3; a weak D match, TRBD1 (5 bases). This CDR3 has 14 amino acids. The V and J ends lost 0 bases and 4 bases respectively, with 8 bases between them. Germline CDR1 reads SGHTA; CDR2 reads FQGTGA. CDR3 sequence reads: CASSLTGPADTQYF. The CDR3 nucleotides are TGTGCCAGCAGCTTAACGGGGCCCGCAGATACGCAGTATTTT.

This chain uses TRBV2 with TRBJ2-3, with a possible D match to TRBD2 (6 bases). The CDR3 is 14 residues long. V lost 7 bases and J lost 1, with 12 bases in between. Germline V gene sequence: CDR1 SNHLY, CDR2 FYNNEI. The chain's CDR3 is CASTAERGTDTQYF. Written as DNA, the CDR3 is TGTGCCAGCACCGCCGAGCGGGGCACAGATACGCAGTATTTT.

This clone was counted a single time. The CDR3 loop is CASSLGGAQYF. The CDR3 region has the DNA TGTGCCAGCAGTCTGGGGGGTGCGCAGTATTTT. This sequence joins TRBV6-5 and TRBJ2-3; weak D call: TRBD2 (6 bases). The CDR3 covers 11 residues. CDR1 and CDR2 from the germline V gene are MNHEY and SVGAGI. The V end was cut by 5 bases, the J end by 10 bases, with 10 bases between.

This clone was counted only a few times. This chain links TRBV12-3 or TRBV12-4 with TRBJ1-3, with D hard to call. The CDR3 has 13 residues. The V and J ends lost 6 bases and 0 bases respectively, with 6 bases between them. CDR3 bases: TGTGCCAGCAGCGAGATCTCTGGAAACACCATATATTTT. Translating gives CASSEISGNTIYF.

V gene TRBV29-1 combines with J gene TRBJ2-1; the match to TRBD2 covers 11 bases. The CDR3 contains 15 residues. Germline CDR1 SQVTM, CDR2 ANQGSEA. Losses at the gene ends were 6 bases for V and 2 bases for J; bases not matched to a gene: 6. The CDR3 is CSVAGTSGTYNEQFF. The CDR3 region has the DNA TGCAGCGTCGCCGGGACTAGCGGCACCTACAATGAGCAGTTCTTC.

The chain joins TRBV7-2 to TRBJ2-4; unclear D gene. Trimming left V 4 bases short and J 0 bases short, with 13 bases between. The CDR3 consists of 16 residues. Per the germline V gene, CDR1 is SGHTA and CDR2 is FQGNSA. CDR3 nucleotide sequence: TGTGCCAGCAGCTCGCAGGTAGCCATAGCCAAAAACATTCAGTACTTC. Protein product: CASSSQVAIAKNIQYF. Variable domain in full (rest from reference TRBV7-2 and TRBJ2-4): GAGVSQSPSNKVTEKGKDVELRCDPISGHTALYWYRQSLGQGLEFLIYFQGNSAPDKSGLPSDRFSAERTGGSVSTLTIQRTQQEDSAVYLCASSSQVAIAKNIQYFGAGTRLSVL.

The chain carries TRBV19 and TRBJ2-7; a weak D match, TRBD1 (5 bases). V lost 3 bases and J 9 bases, leaving 15 bases between the germline ends. The CDR3 has 13 amino acids. Looked up from germline, CDR1 is LNHDA and CDR2 is SQIVND (reference sequence). The CDR3 loop reads CASSIEVGQVQYV. CDR3 nucleotides: TGTGCCAGTAGTATCGAGGTGGGGCAGGTGCAGTACGTC.

This chain uses TRBV9 with TRBJ1-1; the D is unclear. The CDR3 contains 13 residues. CDR1 is SGDLS and CDR2 is YYNGEE in the germline V gene. The germline V and J ends were trimmed by 5 bases and 1 base, with 9 bases remaining between them. CDR3 DNA: TGTGCCAGCAGAAGGGAGGCGAACACTGAAGCTTTCTTT. Amino acids: CASRREANTEAFF.

The V gene is TRBV4-2, the J gene TRBJ1-4; TRBD1 is a possible D gene (5 bases). This CDR3 is built from 16 residues. V lost 0 bases and J 4 bases, leaving 12 bases between the germline ends. The germline V gene has CDR1 LGHNA and CDR2 YNFKEQ. The CDR3 sequence: CASSQDPGGSNEKLFF. DNA for the CDR3: TGTGCCAGCAGCCAAGACCCGGGGGGGAGTAATGAAAAACTGTTTTTT.

This clone was seen a few times. This CDR3 reads CASSYSIWRGGRRNEQFF. CDR3 nucleotide sequence: TGTGCCAGCAGTTACTCGATATGGCGGGGGGGCCGGCGCAATGAGCAGTTCTTC. The V gene is TRBV6-2 or TRBV6-3, the J gene TRBJ2-1, with 9 bases fitting TRBD2. The CDR3 is made up of 18 amino acids. CDR1 MNHEY and CDR2 SVGEGT come from the germline V gene. The ends lost 0 bases at V and 6 bases at J; junction bases unmatched: 12.

The chain recombines TRBV6-5 with TRBJ1-5; D is ambiguous. Germline assignment: CDR1 MNHEY and CDR2 SVGAGI. CDR3 length: 15 amino acids. The ends were cut back, 0 bases at V and 1 base at J, with 7 bases in the middle. CDR3 bases: TGTGCCAGCAGTTACTCGTGGAGGAGCAATCAGCCCCAGCATTTT. This codes for CASSYSWRSNQPQHF.

This chain connects TRBV2 to TRBJ2-1; unclear D gene. V was shortened by 2 bases and J by 1 base, with 6 bases between the two germline ends. CDR1 and CDR2 (germline): SNHLY, FYNNEI. The CDR3 covers 14 residues. The CDR3 protein is CASSERASYNEQFF. For the CDR3, the DNA is TGTGCCAGCAGTGAAAGGGCTTCCTACAATGAGCAGTTCTTC. The variable domain in full, with the rest retrieved from reference TRBV2 and TRBJ2-1, is EPEVTQTPSHQVTQMGQEVILRCVPISNHLYFYWYRQILGQKVEFLVSFYNNEISEKSEIFDDQFSVERPDGSNFTLKIRSTKLEDSAMYFCASSERASYNEQFFGPGTRLTVL.

The sample holds a few counts of this clone. Here the CDR3 DNA reads TGTGCCAGCAGACAAGGACAGGGAACCTACAATGAGCAGTTCTTC. This sequence encodes CASRQGQGTYNEQFF. This chain connects TRBV11-2 to TRBJ2-1, with 8 positions matching TRBD1. V trimming: 6 bases; J trimming: 2 bases; junction bases outside the gene matches: 6. Germline CDR1 reads SGHAT; CDR2 reads FQNNGV. The CDR3 has 15 residues.

In this sample, this clone turned up once. The chain carries TRBV29-1 and TRBJ2-1; the D gene is possibly TRBD2 (5 bases). This CDR3 spans 13 amino acids. The ends were cut back, 7 bases at V and 1 base at J, with 11 bases in the middle. Per germline, CDR1 SQVTM and CDR2 ANQGSEA. CDR3 residues: CSGERISYNEQFF. CDR3 DNA sequence: TGCAGCGGAGAGCGGATATCCTACAATGAGCAGTTCTTC.

This clone was seen a single time. The rearrangement links TRBV2 to TRBJ2-3, with 8 bases aligning to TRBD2. The CDR3 spans 14 residues. Trimming at V came to 10 bases and at J to 6 bases, leaving 12 bases not matched to a gene. Germline V gives CDR1 SNHLY, CDR2 FYNNEI. The CDR3 loop is CAIQRGTSEDTQYF. CDR3 DNA: TGTGCCATACAACGCGGGACTAGTGAGGATACGCAGTATTTT.

The chain has TRBV30 and TRBJ2-5; 10 bases match TRBD2. The CDR3 is 14 residues long. Germline-derived CDR1 and CDR2 are GTSNPN and SVGIG (reference sequence). The V and J ends lost 0 bases and 5 bases, in that order; junction bases with no gene match: 3. The CDR3 DNA follows: TGTGCCTGGAGTGTGGGAGCGGGGGGGGAGACCCAGTACTTC. Protein sequence: CAWSVGAGGETQYF.

CDR3 bases: TGTGCCAGCAGCAAAGGGGACTGTAACTATGGCTACACCTTC. It encodes CASSKGDCNYGYTF. This rearrangement joins TRBV21-1 to TRBJ1-2. TRBV21-1 is marked as a pseudogene. This CDR3 has 14 amino acids.

The V and J genes are TRBV29-1 and TRBJ1-2; D unresolved. The V and J ends lost 6 bases and 6 bases respectively, with 20 bases between them. Germline-derived CDR1 and CDR2 are SQVTM and ANQGSEA. The CDR3 has 14 amino acids. CDR3 loop: CSVSSGPLGDGYTF. As DNA, the CDR3 is TGCAGCGTGTCAAGCGGGCCCCTCGGGGATGGCTACACCTTC.

The V and J genes are TRBV5-1 and TRBJ1-3; D is undetermined. The CDR3 consists of 16 residues. V gave up 0 bases and J gave up 0 bases, with 10 bases separating them. Germline loops: CDR1 SGHRS, CDR2 YFSETQ. The CDR3 DNA sequence: TGCGCCAGCAGCTTGGCAGGTCCCAGCTCTGGAAACACCATATATTTT. Protein: CASSLAGPSSGNTIYF.

The chain joins TRBV4-1 to TRBJ1-3, with D maybe TRBD1 (6 bases). The CDR3 runs to 16 residues. Germline CDR1 is MGHRA and CDR2 is YSYEKL. Deletions cut 4 bases from V and 4 bases from J, with 17 bases between. The CDR3 DNA follows: TGCGCCAGCAGCCCCCAAAGGGGGGAGGGAGGAAACACCATATATTTT. Amino acids: CASSPQRGEGGNTIYF.

In this sample, this clone turned up a few times. The chain couples TRBV7-9 to TRBJ1-2; 10 positions match TRBD1. The germline V gene encodes CDR1 SEHNR and CDR2 FQNEAQ (reference sequence). The CDR3 contains 16 residues. After removal of 5 bases from V and 3 bases from J, the junction contained 9 bases not matched to a gene. In nucleotides, the CDR3 is TGTGCCAGCAGCAACCTCTGGGACAGGGGTGACTATGGCTACACCTTC. This gives the protein CASSNLWDRGDYGYTF.

The gene calls are TRBV19 and TRBJ1-5; the D is unclear. The V gene's germline CDR1 is LNHDA and CDR2 SQIVND (reference sequence). CDR3 length: 13 amino acids. V gave up 0 bases and J gave up 7 bases, with 7 bases separating them. The CDR3, as DNA: TGTGCCAGTAGTATAGACCCCAACCAGCCCCAGCATTTT. This gives the protein CASSIDPNQPQHF. The full variable domain, in which reference TRBV19 and TRBJ1-5 provide the parts outside the CDR3, is DGGITQSPKYLFRKEGQNVTLSCEQNLNHDAMYWYRQDPGQGLRLIYYSQIVNDFQKGDIAEGYSVSREKKESFPLTVTSAQKNPTAFYLCASSIDPNQPQHFGDGTRLSIL.

The gene calls are TRBV6-5 and TRBJ1-1; D remains unclear. The CDR3 is made up of 14 amino acids. From germline, CDR1 is MNHEY and CDR2 SVGAGI. V shed 2 bases and J shed 1 base, with 8 bases lying between them. CDR3 amino acids: CASSYDWRNTEAFF. CDR3 DNA: TGTGCCAGCAGTTACGATTGGCGGAACACTGAAGCTTTCTTT.

V usage is TRBV3-1 (or the pseudogene TRBV3-2) and J usage is TRBJ2-7; weak D call: TRBD2 (6 bases). Germline loops: CDR1 LGHDT, CDR2 YNNKEL (reference sequence). This CDR3 contains 13 residues. Trimming removed 3 bases from V and 6 bases from J, with 12 bases in between. Here the CDR3 DNA reads TGTGCCAGCAGCCACGGGGAGGCTTCCGAGCAGTACGTC. This translates into CASSHGEASEQYV.

The chain couples TRBV18 to TRBJ2-7; D call uncertain. Trimming took 2 bases from V and 2 from J, leaving 4 bases between them. The CDR3 runs 12 residues. Germline lookup yields CDR1 KGHSH and CDR2 LQKENI. CDR3 sequence reads: CASSPETYEQYV. The DNA of the CDR3 is TGTGCCAGCTCACCAGAGACCTACGAGCAGTACGTC.

V and J are TRBV5-1 and TRBJ1-5; D is unclear. The germline gives CDR1 SGHRS, CDR2 YFSETQ. V was clipped by 0 bases and J by 3 bases, with 10 bases between them. The CDR3 totals 15 residues. CDR3 loop: CASSLEGLFNQPQHF. CDR3 DNA sequence: TGCGCCAGCAGCTTGGAGGGTCTATTCAATCAGCCCCAGCATTTT.

V is TRBV5-1 and J is TRBJ2-7; 7 bases fit TRBD1. This CDR3 is built from 11 residues. Germline V gene data show CDR1 as SGHRS and CDR2 as YFSETQ. The CDR3, as DNA: TGCGAATTCCAAAGGGGACAGGAGCAGTACGTC. Translated, it gives CEFQRGQEQYV.

CDR3 region: CASSPVGGVETQYF. Written as DNA, the CDR3 is TGTGCCAGCAGCCCCGTCGGTGGCGTTGAGACCCAGTACTTC. The chain couples TRBV7-3 to TRBJ2-5; D is uncertain. Trimming removed 5 bases from V and 5 bases from J, with 15 bases in between. Germline V gene data show CDR1 as SGHTA and CDR2 as FQGTGA. The CDR3 has 14 amino acids.

The rearrangement links TRBV3-1 (or the pseudogene TRBV3-2) to TRBJ1-2; D is ambiguous. The CDR3 is 16 amino acids. V lost 0 bases and J 2 bases, leaving 13 bases between the germline ends. In germline, CDR1 is LGHDT, CDR2 YNNKEL (reference sequence). Written as DNA, the CDR3 is TGTGCCAGCAGCCAAGATCAATGGAGCCCAAACTATGGCTACACCTTC. Translating it yields CASSQDQWSPNYGYTF.

The chain joins TRBV7-9 to TRBJ1-5; TRBD1 might be the D (6 bases). The germline V gene has CDR1 SEHNR and CDR2 FQNEAQ (reference sequence). The CDR3 spans 14 residues. V lost 5 bases and J 6 bases, leaving 14 bases between the germline ends. CDR3 in DNA: TGTGCCAGCAGCCCAACAGGGCTCGGTCAGCCCCAGCATTTT. Its protein is CASSPTGLGQPQHF.